Below, one TCR beta chain is given with its context. Its antigen remains unknown. At one end, the junction sequence differs from germline, possibly due to a read error. This record comes from a study of T cell responses to AZD1222 COVID-19 vaccine. Measured with immunoSEQ multiplex PCR; TCRdb has only the in-frame clones, and not every one. The sample includes some 200,000 clones, around nine tenths seen only once; the top ten take around 3.6%. Study results and caveats: Spike-specific TCR depth and breadth grew after two AZD1222 doses. Reports say nearly half of spike-specific TCRs go after unmutated variant regions. Mostly white British, mostly female donors; authors suggested clonal diversity may be underestimated.

The receptor was isolated from an adult who received the MenACWY meningococcal vaccine as a control. This sample comprised peripheral blood, obtained 28 days after the second dose of the MenACWY control vaccine.

CDR3 sequence: CASSESGQGGKIF. CDR3 bases: TGCGCCAGCAGTGAGTCGGGACAGGGTGGGAAGATCTTC. This chain links TRBV10-2 with TRBJ2-1; TRBD1 aligns across 9 bases. Germline V CDR1 and CDR2: WSHSY, SAAADI. The CDR3 loop spans 13 amino acids.